What follows are 13 T cell receptor beta chains derived from one specimen sequenced in a study of blood T cell repertoires in COVID-19. Libraries were prepared by immunoSEQ multiplex PCR; TCRdb keeps only in-frame clonotypes and omits some of them. The sample holds some 70,000 clones, 76% seen once. The sample comprised peripheral blood. All receptors derive from a man aged 55-75 years with COVID-19, enrolled during active disease.

The CDR3 DNA sequence: TGTGCCAGCAGCGGACTAGCGGGTGATGAGCAGTTCTTC. This gives the protein CASSGLAGDEQFF. V is TRBV28 and J is TRBJ2-1, with 11 bases aligning to TRBD2. With V trimmed by 6 bases and J by 8 bases, 3 bases remained unmatched. The CDR3 loop spans 13 amino acids. CDR1 and CDR2 from the germline V gene are MDHEN and SYDVKM.

The rearrangement joins TRBV3-1 (or the pseudogene TRBV3-2) to TRBJ2-2; 8 bases match TRBD2. The CDR3 consists of 19 residues. Germline trimming cut 4 bases from V and 0 bases from J; bases unmatched to any gene: 13. The germline V gene has CDR1 LGHDT and CDR2 YNNKEL (reference sequence). The chain's CDR3 is CASSLTRRLAGSNTGELFF. The CDR3 DNA is TGTGCCAGCAGCCTCACCCGGCGGCTAGCGGGTTCGAACACCGGGGAGCTGTTTTTT.

J is TRBJ2-1 and V is TRBV19, with D perhaps TRBD2 (6 bases). Germline-derived CDR1 and CDR2 are LNHDA and SQIVND (reference sequence). The CDR3 sequence is 15 residues long. V gave up 2 bases and J gave up 0 bases, with 8 bases separating them. The chain's CDR3 is CASSISSVSYNEQFF. DNA of the CDR3: TGTGCCAGTAGTATATCTAGCGTCTCCTACAATGAGCAGTTCTTC.

This chain uses TRBV5-6 with TRBJ1-1; 7 bases align to TRBD1. Germline-derived CDR1 and CDR2 are SGHDT and YYEEEE. V shed 9 bases, J shed 5 bases, and the junction held 10 bases outside the gene matches. This CDR3 has 13 residues. CDR3 sequence reads: CATKSGGRTEAFF. The CDR3 DNA follows: TGTGCCACCAAATCAGGGGGGAGAACTGAAGCTTTCTTT.

The rearrangement links TRBV7-3 to TRBJ2-2, with unresolved D. There are 13 residues in the CDR3. Germline-derived CDR1 and CDR2 are SGHTA and FQGTGA. V was trimmed by 4 bases and J by 2 bases, leaving 5 bases between them. The CDR3 sequence is CASSSSNTGELFF. In DNA, the CDR3 is TGTGCCAGCAGCTCCTCTAACACCGGGGAGCTGTTTTTT.

This clone was detected only a few times. This rearrangement joins TRBV19 to TRBJ1-3, with 8 bases lining up with TRBD1. Unmatched junction bases numbered 1, after V lost 6 bases and J lost 3 bases. This CDR3 has 13 residues. Germline values: CDR1 LNHDA, CDR2 SQIVND (reference sequence). CDR3 sequence: CASRDRVGNTIYF. The CDR3 coding sequence is TGTGCCAGTAGGGACAGGGTTGGAAACACCATATATTTT.

The chain carries TRBV7-3 and TRBJ1-1, with D perhaps matching TRBD1 (5 bases). Germline V gene data show CDR1 as SGHTA and CDR2 as FQGTGA. CDR3 length: 13 residues. The V end was cut by 3 bases, the J end by 4 bases, with 9 bases between. CDR3 sequence (DNA): TGTGCCAGCAGCTTCTCGGGGGTCACTGAAGCTTTCTTT. It specifies CASSFSGVTEAFF. The full variable domain, rest sourced from reference TRBV7-3 and TRBJ1-1, is GAGVSQTPSNKVTEKGKYVELRCDPISGHTALYWYRQSLGQGPEFLIYFQGTGAADDSGLPNDRFFAVRPEGSVSTLKIQRTERGDSAVYLCASSFSGVTEAFFGQGTRLTVV.

V usage is TRBV29-1 and J usage is TRBJ2-5; 9 nucleotides align to TRBD2. Germline loops: CDR1 SQVTM, CDR2 ANQGSEA. This CDR3 has 13 residues. After removal of 3 bases from V and 2 bases from J, the junction contained 1 base not matched to a gene. The CDR3 loop reads CSVEAGGQETQYF. The CDR3, as DNA: TGCAGCGTTGAGGCGGGGGGGCAAGAGACCCAGTACTTC. Based on the CDR3 plus reference TRBV29-1 and TRBJ2-5, the full variable domain is SAVISQKPSRDICQRGTSLTIQCQVDSQVTMMFWYRQQPGQSLTLIATANQGSEATYESGFVIDKFPISRPNLTFSTLTVSNMSPEDSSIYLCSVEAGGQETQYFGPGTRLLVL.

The genes are TRBV18 and TRBJ2-2; weak D call: TRBD1 (5 bases). Per the germline V gene, CDR1 is KGHSH and CDR2 is LQKENI. Trimming left V 5 bases short and J 7 bases short, with 11 bases between. CDR3 size: 13 residues. CDR3 nucleotides: TGTGCCAGCTCAGACGCAGGGCGCGGGGAGCTGTTTTTT. This codes for CASSDAGRGELFF.

In this sample, this clone turned up once. The chain is built from TRBV5-1 and TRBJ2-3, with 8 bases aligning to TRBD2. V lost 1 base, J lost 3 bases, and 1 base stayed unmatched. This CDR3 spans 14 amino acids. Germline values: CDR1 SGHRS, CDR2 YFSETQ. CDR3: CASSLLAGTDTQYF. The CDR3 DNA follows: TGCGCCAGCAGCTTGTTAGCGGGGACAGATACGCAGTATTTT.

V is TRBV4-1 and J is TRBJ2-7, with 8 bases fitting TRBD2. Germline V lookup: CDR1 MGHRA, CDR2 YSYEKL. The CDR3 is 16 residues long. With 1 base clipped from V and 4 bases from J, the junction kept 9 bases outside the gene matches. CDR3: CASSQARGGVGYEQYF. In DNA, the CDR3 is TGCGCCAGCAGCCAAGCCCGGGGGGGAGTGGGGTACGAGCAGTACTTC.

This chain connects TRBV6-5 to TRBJ2-3; possibly TRBD1 for D (6 bases). Germline V CDR1 and CDR2: MNHEY, SVGAGI. This CDR3 contains 15 residues. Between the trimmed V and J ends, which lost 7 bases and 4 bases, there was a span of 18 bases. The chain's CDR3 is CASNKVQGVSDTQYF. The CDR3 region has the DNA TGTGCCAGCAATAAGGTACAGGGAGTCTCAGATACGCAGTATTTT.

The chain has TRBV10-3 and TRBJ2-7; perhaps TRBD1 as D (6 bases). The CDR3 totals 13 residues. Germline-derived CDR1 and CDR2 are ENHRY and SYGVKD. V lost 10 bases and J 5 bases, leaving 18 bases between the germline ends. CDR3 sequence: CATNRVVQDEQYF. The CDR3 DNA reads TGTGCCACCAACAGGGTCGTGCAGGACGAGCAGTACTTC.